The present TCR beta chain was sequenced within a study of shared clonotypes between healthy human individuals. Sequencing was performed with immunoSEQ multiplex PCR; in TCRdb, only in-frame clones are kept and a portion is missing. The sample comprises around 650,000 clones, approximately 96% of which are singletons, and roughly 0.1% rests with the top ten. The naive CD8 population came from CD45RO-negative cells selected for CCR7, without terminally differentiated effector memory CD45RA+ cells. J was trimmed by 5 bases and V by 7 bases; bases with no gene match: 8. The V gene's germline CDR1 is MNHEY and CDR2 SMNVEV (reference sequence). This CDR3 spans 14 amino acids.

The chain carries TRBV27 and TRBJ1-5; TRBD1 matches 7 bases. Specimen: naive CD8+ T cells sorted from blood. This sequence was found in a woman aged 30 to 39 in good health. The CDR3 DNA is TGTGCCAGCACTTGGGGGCAGGGGGATCAGCCCCAGCATTTT. It is translated as CASTWGQGDQPQHF.